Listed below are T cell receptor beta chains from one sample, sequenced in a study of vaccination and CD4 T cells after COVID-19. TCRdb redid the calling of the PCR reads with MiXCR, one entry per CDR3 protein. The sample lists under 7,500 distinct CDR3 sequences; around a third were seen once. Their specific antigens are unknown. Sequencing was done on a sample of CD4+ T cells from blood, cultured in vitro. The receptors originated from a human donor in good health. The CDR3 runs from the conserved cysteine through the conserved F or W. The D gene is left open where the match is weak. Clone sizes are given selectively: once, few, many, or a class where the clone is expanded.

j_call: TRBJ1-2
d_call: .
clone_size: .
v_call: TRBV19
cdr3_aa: CASSIKMGGYGYTF
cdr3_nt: TGTGCCAGTAGTATAAAGATGGGTGGCTATGGCTACACCTTC

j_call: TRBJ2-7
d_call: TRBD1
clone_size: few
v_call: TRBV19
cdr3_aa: CASSIPGQYYEQYF
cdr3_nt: TGTGCCAGTAGTATACCGGGACAGTATTACGAGCAGTACTTC

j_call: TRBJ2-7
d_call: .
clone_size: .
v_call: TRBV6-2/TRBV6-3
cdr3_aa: CASLTQMPGNPSYEQYF
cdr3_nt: TGTGCCAGCCTTACCCAGATGCCAGGAAATCCTTCCTACGAGCAGTACTTC

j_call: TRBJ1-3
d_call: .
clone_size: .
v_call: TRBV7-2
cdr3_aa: CASSSGNTIYF
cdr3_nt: TGTGCCAGCAGCTCGGGAAACACCATATATTTT

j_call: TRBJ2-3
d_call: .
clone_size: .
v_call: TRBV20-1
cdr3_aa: CSAYSRDTQYF
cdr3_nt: TGCAGTGCTTACTCGAGGGATACGCAGTATTTT

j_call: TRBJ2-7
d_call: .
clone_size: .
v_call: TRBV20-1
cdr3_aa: CSASRSGEQYF
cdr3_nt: TGCAGTGCTAGTCGAAGCGGGGAGCAGTACTTC

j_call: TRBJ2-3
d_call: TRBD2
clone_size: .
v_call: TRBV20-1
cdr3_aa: CSARDSGGPPDTQYF
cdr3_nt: TGCAGTGCTAGGGACTCGGGAGGTCCTCCAGATACGCAGTATTTT

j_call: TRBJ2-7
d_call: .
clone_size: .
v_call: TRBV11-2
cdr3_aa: CASSPLRDSTYEQYF
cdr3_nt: TGTGCCAGCAGCCCCCTTAGGGACTCTACCTACGAGCAGTACTTC

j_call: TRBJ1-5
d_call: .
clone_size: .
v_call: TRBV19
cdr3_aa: CASSILDPVTQHF
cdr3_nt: TGTGCCAGTAGCATCTTGGACCCGGTCACCCAGCATTTT

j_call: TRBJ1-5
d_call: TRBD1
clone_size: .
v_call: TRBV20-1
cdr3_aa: CSARGQGGYQPQHF
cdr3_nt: TGCAGTGCTAGAGGACAGGGTGGATATCAGCCCCAGCATTTT

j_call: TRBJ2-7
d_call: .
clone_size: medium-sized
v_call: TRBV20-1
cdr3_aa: CSATRLAETREQYF
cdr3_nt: TGCAGTGCTACCAGACTGGCGGAGACGAGGGAGCAGTACTTC

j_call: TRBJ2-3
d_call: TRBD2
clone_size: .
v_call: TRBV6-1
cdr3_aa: CASIGSGRATDTQYF
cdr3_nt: TGTGCCAGCATCGGTAGCGGGAGGGCCACAGATACGCAGTATTTT

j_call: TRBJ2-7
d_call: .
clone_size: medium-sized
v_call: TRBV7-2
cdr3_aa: CASSLALSTPTYEQYF
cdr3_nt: TGTGCCAGCAGCTTAGCCCTCTCGACCCCCACCTACGAGCAGTACTTC

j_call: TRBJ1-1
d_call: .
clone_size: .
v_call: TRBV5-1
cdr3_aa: CASSFGQGGNTEAFF
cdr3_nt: TGCGCCAGCAGCTTTGGCCAAGGGGGAAACACTGAAGCTTTCTTT

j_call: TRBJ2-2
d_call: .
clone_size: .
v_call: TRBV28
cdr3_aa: CASSEGGLNRELFF
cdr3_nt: TGTGCCAGCAGTGAGGGGGGTCTGAATAGGGAGCTGTTTTTT

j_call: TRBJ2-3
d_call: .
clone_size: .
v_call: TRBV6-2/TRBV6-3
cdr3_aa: CASTRTVRTDTQYF
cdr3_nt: TGTGCCAGCACCCGGACGGTCCGCACAGATACGCAGTATTTT

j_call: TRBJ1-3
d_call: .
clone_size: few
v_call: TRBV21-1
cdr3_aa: CASRKLGNTIYF
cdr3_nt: TGTGCCAGCCGTAAATTGGGAAACACCATATATTTT

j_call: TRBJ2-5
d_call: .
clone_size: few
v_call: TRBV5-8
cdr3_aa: CASSLAADPGQETQYF
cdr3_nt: TGTGCCAGCAGCTTGGCGGCTGATCCCGGGCAAGAGACCCAGTACTTC

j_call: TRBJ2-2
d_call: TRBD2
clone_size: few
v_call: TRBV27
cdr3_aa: CASSTHIGEGGTGELFF
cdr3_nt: TGTGCCAGCAGTACCCACATTGGGGAGGGAGGCACCGGGGAGCTGTTTTTT

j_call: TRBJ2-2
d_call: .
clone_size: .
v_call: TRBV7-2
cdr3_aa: CASSPRRAGTGELFF
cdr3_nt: TGTGCCAGCAGCCCCAGGAGGGCTGGGACCGGGGAGCTGTTTTTT

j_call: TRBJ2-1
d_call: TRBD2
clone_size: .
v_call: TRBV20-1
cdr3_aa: CSARGNSGSVYNEQFF
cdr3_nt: TGCAGTGCTAGAGGTAATAGCGGGAGTGTCTACAATGAGCAGTTCTTC

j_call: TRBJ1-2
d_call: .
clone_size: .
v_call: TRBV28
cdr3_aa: CASSLSRVGYGYTF
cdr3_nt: TGTGCCAGCAGTTTATCCAGGGTAGGCTATGGCTACACCTTC

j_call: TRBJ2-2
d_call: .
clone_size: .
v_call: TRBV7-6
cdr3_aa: CASSLRGPSKVNGELFF
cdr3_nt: TGTGCCAGCAGCTTACGGGGGCCAAGTAAGGTCAACGGGGAGCTGTTTTTT

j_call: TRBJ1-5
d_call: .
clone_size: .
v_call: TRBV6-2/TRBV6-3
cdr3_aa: CASSSRGGPNQPQHF
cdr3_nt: TGTGCCAGCAGTTCCCGGGGGGGTCCCAATCAGCCCCAGCATTTT

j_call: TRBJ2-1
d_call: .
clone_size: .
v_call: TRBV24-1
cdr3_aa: CATSDFTRGAGSTYNEQFF
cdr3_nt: TGTGCCACCAGTGATTTCACCCGCGGAGCTGGTTCCACCTACAATGAGCAGTTCTTC

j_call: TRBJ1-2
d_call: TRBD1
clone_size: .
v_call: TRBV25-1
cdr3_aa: CASNPRDRGSYGYTF
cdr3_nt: TGTGCCAGCAATCCCCGGGACAGGGGGTCCTATGGCTACACCTTC

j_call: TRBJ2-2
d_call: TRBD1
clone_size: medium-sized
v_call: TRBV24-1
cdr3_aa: CATSDPGGTGGGGELFF
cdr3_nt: TGTGCCACCAGTGATCCCGGGGGCACAGGGGGCGGCGGGGAGCTGTTTTTT

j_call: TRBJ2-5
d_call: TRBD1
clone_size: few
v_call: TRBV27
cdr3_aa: CASSHRGQETQYF
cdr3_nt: TGTGCCAGCAGCCACAGGGGGCAGGAGACCCAGTACTTC

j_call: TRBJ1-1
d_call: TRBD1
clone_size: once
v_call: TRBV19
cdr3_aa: CASSLRDRASGGAFF
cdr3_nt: TGTGCCAGTAGCCTCCGGGACAGGGCGTCAGGAGGAGCTTTCTTT

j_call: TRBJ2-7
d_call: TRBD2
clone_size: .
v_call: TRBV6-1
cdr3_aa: CASRAGGPREQYF
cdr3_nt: TGTGCCAGCAGGGCGGGAGGGCCGAGGGAGCAGTACTTC

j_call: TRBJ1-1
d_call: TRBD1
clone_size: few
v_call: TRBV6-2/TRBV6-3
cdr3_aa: CASVRDRVITEAFF
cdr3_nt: TGTGCCAGCGTCCGGGACAGGGTGATCACTGAAGCTTTCTTT

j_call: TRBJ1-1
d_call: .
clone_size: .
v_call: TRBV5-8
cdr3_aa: CASRPRRLNTEAFF
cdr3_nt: TGTGCCAGCCGTCCACGGCGCTTGAACACTGAAGCTTTCTTT

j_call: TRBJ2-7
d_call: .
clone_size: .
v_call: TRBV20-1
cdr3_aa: CSAAGTTTEQYF
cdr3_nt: TGCAGTGCTGCCGGGACCACTACCGAGCAGTACTTC